This T cell receptor beta chain is from a study of cytomegalovirus exposure and HLA in healthy donors. Details on this clone: Its antigen is unknown.

Assay used: immunoSEQ multiplex PCR; TCRdb lists only in-frame clones, some missing. The top ten clones hold less than 1.2% of a sample with around 300,000 clones, 70% to 90% of them seen once. V was clipped by 3 bases and J by 2 bases, with 7 bases between them. The CDR3 runs to 13 residues. Germline loops: CDR1 LNHDA, CDR2 SQIVND (reference sequence). Study-wide results and limits: According to reports, the classifier identified cytomegalovirus status with high specificity and sensitivity. Some public TCRs appeared in many individuals, while most sequences were rare. In a later analysis, first-cohort TCR clusters were found to tend to co-occur in the 100 to 150 validation repertoires. The study flagged roughly 160 TCR beta chains as cytomegalovirus-associated.

This clonotype was sampled from a woman in her late teens or twenties in good health and CMV-seronegative. Material: PBMCs. The V and J genes are TRBV19 and TRBJ2-5; D gene uncertain. The CDR3 spells CASSMRQQETQYF. CDR3 DNA sequence: TGTGCCAGTAGTATGCGGCAACAAGAGACCCAGTACTTC.